Listed below are T cell receptor beta chains from one sample, sequenced in a study of response to subunit inactivated influenza vaccine. TCRdb itself ran the RT-PCR reads through MiXCR, one entry per CDR3 protein. The sample lists hundreds of thousands of distinct CDR3 sequences, just over 20% seen once, with more than 8.5% in the top ten. Sequences were derived from PBMCs from blood, sampled 21 months after vaccination. The receptors here all came from a man between 50 and 75 years old who received an inactivated influenza vaccine. Both conserved end residues are part of each CDR3. Fields, in order: D gene, J gene, V gene, clone size, CDR3 DNA, CDR3 protein. D genes are given only for firm matches. Clone sizes are given selectively: once, few, many, or a class where the clone is expanded.

- | TRBJ1-3 | TRBV20-1 | many | TGCAGTGCTAAGCCGTCAGGGACTTTCTCTGGAAACACCATATATTTT | CSAKPSGTFSGNTIYF
TRBD2 | TRBJ2-3 | TRBV13 | - | TGTGCCAGCAGCCCCGGGGGGGACCGCCTGGACACGCAGTATTTT | CASSPGGDRLDTQYF
TRBD2 | TRBJ2-1 | TRBV5-1 | - | TGCGCCAGCAGCATGAGCGGGAGGGCCAATGAGCAGTTCTTC | CASSMSGRANEQFF
- | TRBJ2-2 | TRBV6-5 | few | TGTGCCAGCAGTAACCTCCGGGACACCAGCGCCGGGGAGCTGTTTTTT | CASSNLRDTSAGELFF
TRBD1 | TRBJ2-3 | TRBV9 | few | TGTGCCAGCAGCGTAGTAACAGGGGGAAGGACAGATACGCAGTATTTT | CASSVVTGGRTDTQYF
TRBD1 | TRBJ2-3 | TRBV28 | many | TGTGCCAGCAGTTCATCCGGGACAGGGCTGACTTCTAGCACAGATACGCAGTATTTT | CASSSSGTGLTSSTDTQYF
- | TRBJ1-2 | TRBV4-2 | - | TGTGCCAGCAGCCAAGAGTGGCAGGGGACCTATGGCTACACCTTC | CASSQEWQGTYGYTF
TRBD1 | TRBJ1-1 | TRBV19 | - | TGTGCCAGTAGTATAGATCGGACAGGGAGGAACACTGAAGCTTTCTTT | CASSIDRTGRNTEAFF
- | TRBJ2-7 | TRBV7-2 | many | TGTGCCAGCAGCTTAGTGGGTGTGGGGAACGAGCAGTACTTC | CASSLVGVGNEQYF
TRBD1 | TRBJ1-5 | TRBV7-2 | - | TGTGCCAGCAGCTTAAGCAGGGGGGGTCAGCCCCAGCATTTT | CASSLSRGGQPQHF
- | TRBJ2-1 | TRBV6-1 | - | TGTGCCAGCAGTGAAGTGGTGGACAATGAGCAGTTCTTC | CASSEVVDNEQFF
- | TRBJ2-2 | TRBV5-1 | - | TGCGCCAGCAGCTTTTCCGGGACAACGAACACCGGGGAGCTGTTTTTT | CASSFSGTTNTGELFF
- | TRBJ1-1 | TRBV5-5 | - | TGTGCCAGCACCAAAACCGTAACAGGCTTCCGGAACACTGAAGCTTTCTTT | CASTKTVTGFRNTEAFF
- | TRBJ1-1 | TRBV6-1 | - | TGTGCCAGCAGTGATACGGGCCCCCATGACACTGAAGCTTTCTTT | CASSDTGPHDTEAFF
- | TRBJ2-7 | TRBV27 | - | TGTGCCAGCAGTTTATCGATGTTCTCTTGGCACGAGCAGTACTTC | CASSLSMFSWHEQYF
TRBD1 | TRBJ1-6 | TRBV28 | - | TGTGCCAGCGGTAAACAGGGGTACTATAATTCACCCCTCCACTTT | CASGKQGYYNSPLHF
- | TRBJ1-2 | TRBV5-6 | few | TGTGCCAGCACGCAGGACGTGGGATCAGCTAACTATGGCTACACCTTC | CASTQDVGSANYGYTF
- | TRBJ1-2 | TRBV20-1 | few | TGCAGTGCTCGACGCAGATTGACAGGATACAGCGGCTACACCTTC | CSARRRLTGYSGYTF
- | TRBJ1-6 | TRBV2 | few | TGTGCCAGCAGTACTGGGGGCCTTGATAATTCACCCCTCCACTTT | CASSTGGLDNSPLHF
- | TRBJ1-2 | TRBV5-8 | - | TGTGCCAGCAGCTTTCCGGGGGGCAATAACTATGGCTACACCTTC | CASSFPGGNNYGYTF
- | TRBJ2-6 | TRBV20-1 | once | TGCAGTGCTCTCAGGGGGGGTAATGGGGCCAACGTCCTGACTTTC | CSALRGGNGANVLTF
TRBD1 | TRBJ1-4 | TRBV7-8 | many | TGTGCCAGCAGCCGGGACAGGGAGGATTCGACTAATGAAAAACTGTTTTTT | CASSRDREDSTNEKLFF
- | TRBJ1-2 | TRBV6-1 | - | TGTGCCAGCAGTCTCTACAGGAGGGATCATGGCTACACCTTC | CASSLYRRDHGYTF
- | TRBJ2-5 | TRBV21-1 | few | TGTGCCAGCAGCAAGCTTAACCAAGAGACCCAGTACTTC | CASSKLNQETQYF
TRBD1 | TRBJ2-7 | TRBV3-1 | - | TGTGCCAGCAGCCCTCTTCCCGCCGCCGGGACAGGGGACGAGCAGTACTTC | CASSPLPAAGTGDEQYF
- | TRBJ2-5 | TRBV25-1 | - | TGTGCCAGCAGTGATAGGTTGCGCACCAAAGGAGAGACCCAGTACTTC | CASSDRLRTKGETQYF
- | TRBJ1-2 | TRBV5-1 | many | TGCGCCAGCAGCTTTTCGGACATCAACTATGGCTACACCTTC | CASSFSDINYGYTF
- | TRBJ2-3 | TRBV20-1 | - | TGCAGTGCTAGAGATCTCTACTACGAGCAGTATTTT | CSARDLYYEQYF
- | TRBJ2-1 | TRBV9 | - | TGTGCCAGCAGCGTACTCTCCTCCCCCCTCAATGAGCAGTTCTTC | CASSVLSSPLNEQFF
TRBD1 | TRBJ1-1 | TRBV10-3 | - | TGTGCCACCCAAGGGACAGCCGGGTTGAACACTGAAGCTTTCTTT | CATQGTAGLNTEAFF
- | TRBJ2-1 | TRBV4-2 | - | TGTGCCAGCAGCCCCCACGCGGTCATATCCTACAATGAGCAGTTCTTC | CASSPHAVISYNEQFF
TRBD1 | TRBJ2-3 | TRBV11-2 | few | TGTGCCAGCAGCCGAGGGGACAGGGGGCGCTTAGGCTCGGTAGATACGCAGTATTTT | CASSRGDRGRLGSVDTQYF
TRBD2 | TRBJ2-1 | TRBV15 | - | TGTGCCACCAGCAGACTCCCTTTACTAGCGGGGGACAATGAGCAGTTCTTC | CATSRLPLLAGDNEQFF
- | TRBJ2-3 | TRBV6-1 | - | TGTGCCAGCAGGTGGACAGCTAGCACAGATACGCAGTATTTT | CASRWTASTDTQYF
TRBD1 | TRBJ2-3 | TRBV7-3 | - | TGTGCCAGCAGCTCGCAGGGACAGGCGAGGCAGTATTTT | CASSSQGQARQYF
- | TRBJ2-5 | TRBV12-3/TRBV12-4 | - | TGTGCCAGCAGTTTAAGAGGATCAGAGACCCAGTACTTC | CASSLRGSETQYF
- | TRBJ1-1 | TRBV4-3 | few | TGCGCCAGCAGCCCATCCCAGAATATTGAAGCTTTCTTT | CASSPSQNIEAFF
- | TRBJ1-5 | TRBV5-5 | few | TGTGCCAGCAGCTCCACAGCGTATAGCAATCAGCCCCAGCATTTT | CASSSTAYSNQPQHF
- | TRBJ1-5 | TRBV29-1 | - | TGCAGCGTTGGACAGAGTAGCAATCAGCCCCAGCATTTT | CSVGQSSNQPQHF
- | TRBJ1-2 | TRBV6-2/TRBV6-3 | few | TGTGCCAGCAGTTACTACGACAACTATGGCTACACCTTC | CASSYYDNYGYTF
TRBD1 | TRBJ1-1 | TRBV18 | few | TGTGCCAGCTCACTCCGGGACAGCGTATCTGAAGCTTTCTTT | CASSLRDSVSEAFF
TRBD1 | TRBJ1-4 | TRBV28 | many | TGTGCCAGCAGAACCGCGGGACAGGACCCAGAGAATGAAAAACTGTTTTTT | CASRTAGQDPENEKLFF
- | TRBJ1-5 | TRBV20-1 | many | TGCAGTGCAAACGGCCTCAACAGCAATCAGCCCCAGCATTTT | CSANGLNSNQPQHF
TRBD2 | TRBJ2-3 | TRBV20-1 | - | TGCAGTGCACCTGAGCGGGGGGCCTTCACAGATACGCAGTATTTT | CSAPERGAFTDTQYF
TRBD1 | TRBJ1-1 | TRBV27 | - | TGTGCCAGCAGTTACGGGACAGGGGGCGGTTGGGGCACTGAAGCTTTCTTT | CASSYGTGGGWGTEAFF
TRBD1 | TRBJ2-7 | TRBV4-2 | few | TGTGCCAGCAGCCTCTCTGCGGGACAGGGTACCAACGAGCAGTACTTC | CASSLSAGQGTNEQYF
- | TRBJ1-5 | TRBV5-1 | few | TGCGCCAGCAGCTTGGCCGGGGGAGATCAGCCCCAGCATTTT | CASSLAGGDQPQHF